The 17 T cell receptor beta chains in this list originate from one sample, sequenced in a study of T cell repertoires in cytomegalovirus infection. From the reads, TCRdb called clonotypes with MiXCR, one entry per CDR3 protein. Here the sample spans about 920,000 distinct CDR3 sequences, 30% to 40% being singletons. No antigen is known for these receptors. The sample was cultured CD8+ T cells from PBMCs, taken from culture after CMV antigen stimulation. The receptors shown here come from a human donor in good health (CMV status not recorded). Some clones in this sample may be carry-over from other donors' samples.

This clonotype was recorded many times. DNA of the CDR3: TGTGCCAGCAGTTACTCACCAGGAAACTATGGCTACACCTTC. Protein: CASSYSPGNYGYTF. This rearrangement joins TRBV6-5 to TRBJ1-2; no reliable D call. The CDR3 extends over 14 amino acids. Trimming stripped 0 bases from V and 2 bases from J, with 7 bases between. Germline assignment: CDR1 MNHEY and CDR2 SVGAGI.

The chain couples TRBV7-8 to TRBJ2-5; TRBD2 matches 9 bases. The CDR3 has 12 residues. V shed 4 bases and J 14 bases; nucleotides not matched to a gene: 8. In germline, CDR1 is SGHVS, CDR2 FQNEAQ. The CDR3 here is CASSSPSSGVYF. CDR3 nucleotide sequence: TGTGCCAGCAGCTCTCCGTCTAGCGGGGTATACTTC.

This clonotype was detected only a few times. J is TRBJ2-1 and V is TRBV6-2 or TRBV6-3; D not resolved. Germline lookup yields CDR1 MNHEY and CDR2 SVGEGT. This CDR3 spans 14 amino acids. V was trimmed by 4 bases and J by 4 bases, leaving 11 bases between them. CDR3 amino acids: CASSSSLGYNEQFF. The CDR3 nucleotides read TGTGCCAGCAGTTCCTCGTTGGGGTACAATGAGCAGTTCTTC.

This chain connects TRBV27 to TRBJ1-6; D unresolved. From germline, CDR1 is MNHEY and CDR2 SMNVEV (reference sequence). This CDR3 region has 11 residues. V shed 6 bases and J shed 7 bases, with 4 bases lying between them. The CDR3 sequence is CASRSNSPLHF. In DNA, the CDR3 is TGTGCCAGCAGAAGCAATTCACCCCTCCACTTT.

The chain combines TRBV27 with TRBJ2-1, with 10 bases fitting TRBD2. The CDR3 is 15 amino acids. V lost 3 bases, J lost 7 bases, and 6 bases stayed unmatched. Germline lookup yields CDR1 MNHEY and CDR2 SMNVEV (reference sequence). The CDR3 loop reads CASSFGLAGANEQFF. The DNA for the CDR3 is TGTGCCAGCAGTTTTGGGCTAGCGGGGGCAAATGAGCAGTTCTTC.

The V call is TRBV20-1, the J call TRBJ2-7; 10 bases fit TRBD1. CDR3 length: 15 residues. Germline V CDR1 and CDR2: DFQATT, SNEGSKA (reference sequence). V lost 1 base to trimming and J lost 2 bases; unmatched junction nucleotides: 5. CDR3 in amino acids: CSARASGQGTYEQYF. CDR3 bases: TGCAGTGCTAGAGCATCGGGACAGGGGACCTACGAGCAGTACTTC.

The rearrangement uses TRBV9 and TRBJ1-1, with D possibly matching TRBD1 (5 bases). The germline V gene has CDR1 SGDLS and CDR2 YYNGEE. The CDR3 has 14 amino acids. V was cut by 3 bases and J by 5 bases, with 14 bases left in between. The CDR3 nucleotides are TGTGCCAGCAGCGGGAGCAGGGTTGGAACTGAAGCTTTCTTT. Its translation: CASSGSRVGTEAFF.

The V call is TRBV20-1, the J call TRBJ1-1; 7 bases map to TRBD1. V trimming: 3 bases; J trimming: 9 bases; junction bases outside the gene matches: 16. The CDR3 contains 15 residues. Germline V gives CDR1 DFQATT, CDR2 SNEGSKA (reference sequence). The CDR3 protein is CSARATGTDLRKAFF. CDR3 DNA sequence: TGCAGTGCTAGGGCTACCGGGACAGACCTCCGAAAAGCTTTCTTT.

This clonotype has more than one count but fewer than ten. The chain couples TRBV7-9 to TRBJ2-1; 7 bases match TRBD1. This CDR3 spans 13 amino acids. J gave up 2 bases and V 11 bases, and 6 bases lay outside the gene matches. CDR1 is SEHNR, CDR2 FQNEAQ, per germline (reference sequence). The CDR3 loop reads CAGAGTAYNEQFF. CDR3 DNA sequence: TGTGCCGGAGCCGGGACAGCCTACAATGAGCAGTTCTTC.

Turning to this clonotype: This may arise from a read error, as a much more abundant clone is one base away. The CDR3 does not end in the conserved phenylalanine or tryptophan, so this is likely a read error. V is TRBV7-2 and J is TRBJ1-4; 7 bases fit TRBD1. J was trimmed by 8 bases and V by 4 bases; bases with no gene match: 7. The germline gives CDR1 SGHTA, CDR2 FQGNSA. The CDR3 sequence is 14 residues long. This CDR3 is CASSYTGAEEKLFY. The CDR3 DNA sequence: TGTGCCAGCAGCTACACAGGGGCTGAGGAAAAACTGTTTTAT.

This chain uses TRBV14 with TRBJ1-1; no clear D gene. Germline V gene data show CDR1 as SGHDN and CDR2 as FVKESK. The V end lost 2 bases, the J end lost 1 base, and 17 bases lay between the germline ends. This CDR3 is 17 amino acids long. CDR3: CASSQLYSGVRNTEAFF. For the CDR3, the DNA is TGTGCCAGCAGCCAACTATACAGTGGGGTGAGGAACACTGAAGCTTTCTTT. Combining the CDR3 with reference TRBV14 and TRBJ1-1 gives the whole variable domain EAGVTQFPSHSVIEKGQTVTLRCDPISGHDNLYWYRRVMGKEIKFLLHFVKESKQDESGMPNNRFLAERTGGTYSTLKVQPAELEDSGVYFCASSQLYSGVRNTEAFFGQGTRLTVV.

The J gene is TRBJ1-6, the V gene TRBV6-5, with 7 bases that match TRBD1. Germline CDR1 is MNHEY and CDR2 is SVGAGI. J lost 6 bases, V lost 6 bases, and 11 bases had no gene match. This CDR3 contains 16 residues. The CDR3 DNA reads TGTGCCAGCAGACCCAGACAGGGATTCGGTAATTCACCCCTCCACTTT. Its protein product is CASRPRQGFGNSPLHF.

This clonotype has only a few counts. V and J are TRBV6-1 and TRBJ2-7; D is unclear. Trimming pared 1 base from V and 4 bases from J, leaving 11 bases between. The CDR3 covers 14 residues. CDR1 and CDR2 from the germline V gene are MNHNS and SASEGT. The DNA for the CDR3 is TGTGCCAGCAGTGAAGGACGGGCCCTATACGAGCAGTACGTC. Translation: CASSEGRALYEQYV.

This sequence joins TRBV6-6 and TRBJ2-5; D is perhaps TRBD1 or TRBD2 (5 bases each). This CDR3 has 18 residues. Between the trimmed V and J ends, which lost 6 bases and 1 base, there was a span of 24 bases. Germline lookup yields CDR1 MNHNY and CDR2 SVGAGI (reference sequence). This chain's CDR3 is CASSAYLGVPDVQETQYF. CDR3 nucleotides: TGTGCCAGCAGCGCTTATCTGGGGGTCCCGGACGTCCAAGAGACCCAGTACTTC.

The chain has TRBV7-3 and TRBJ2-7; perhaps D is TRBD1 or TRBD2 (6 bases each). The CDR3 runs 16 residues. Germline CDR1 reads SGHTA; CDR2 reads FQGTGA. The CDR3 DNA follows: TGTGCCCGCAGCCCCGCGGGACATCCTTCCACCTACGAGCAGTACGTC. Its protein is CARSPAGHPSTYEQYV.

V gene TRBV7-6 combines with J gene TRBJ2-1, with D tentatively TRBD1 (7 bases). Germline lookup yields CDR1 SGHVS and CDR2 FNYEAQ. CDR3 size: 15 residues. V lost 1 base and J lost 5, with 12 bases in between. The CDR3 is CASSLGGTADNEQFF. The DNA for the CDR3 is TGTGCCAGCAGCTTAGGCGGGACAGCAGACAATGAGCAGTTCTTC. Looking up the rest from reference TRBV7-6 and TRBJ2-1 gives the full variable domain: GAGVSQSPRYKVTKRGQDVALRCDPISGHVSLYWYRQALGQGPEFLTYFNYEAQQDKSGLPNDRFSAERPEGSISTLTIQRTEQRDSAMYRCASSLGGTADNEQFFGPGTRLTVL.

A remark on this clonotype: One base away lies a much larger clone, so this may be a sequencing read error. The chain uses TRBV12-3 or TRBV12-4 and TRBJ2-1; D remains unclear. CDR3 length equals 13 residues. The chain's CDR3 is CANSLLVYNEQFF. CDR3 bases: TGTGCCAACAGTTTATTGGTGTACAATGAGCAGTTCTTC.